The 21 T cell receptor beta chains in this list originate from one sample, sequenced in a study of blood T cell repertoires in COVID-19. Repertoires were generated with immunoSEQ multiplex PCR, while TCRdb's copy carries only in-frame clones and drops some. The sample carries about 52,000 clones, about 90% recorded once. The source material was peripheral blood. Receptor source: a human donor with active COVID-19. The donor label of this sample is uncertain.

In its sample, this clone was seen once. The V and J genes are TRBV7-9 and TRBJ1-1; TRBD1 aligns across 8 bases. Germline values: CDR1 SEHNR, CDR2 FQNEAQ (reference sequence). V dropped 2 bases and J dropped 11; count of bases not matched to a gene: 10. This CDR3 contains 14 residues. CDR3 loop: CASSLQGAGAWAFF. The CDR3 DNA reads TGTGCCAGCAGCTTACAGGGGGCCGGGGCTTGGGCTTTCTTT.

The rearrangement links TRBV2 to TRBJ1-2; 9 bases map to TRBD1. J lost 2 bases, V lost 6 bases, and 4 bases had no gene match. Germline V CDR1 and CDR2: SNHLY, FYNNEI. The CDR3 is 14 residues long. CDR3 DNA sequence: TGTGCCAGCAGGACGGGACAGGGCAACTATGGCTACACCTTC. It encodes CASRTGQGNYGYTF.

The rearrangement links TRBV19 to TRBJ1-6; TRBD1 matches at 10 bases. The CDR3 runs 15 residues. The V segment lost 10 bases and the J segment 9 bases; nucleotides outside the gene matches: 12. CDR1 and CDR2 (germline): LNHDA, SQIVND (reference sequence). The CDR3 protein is CATLETGGSGSPLHF. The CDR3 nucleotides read TGTGCCACCCTAGAGACAGGGGGCTCTGGTTCACCCCTCCACTTT.

The CDR3 sequence is CASSLFSGGANEQFF. The CDR3 DNA reads as TGCGCCAGCAGCCTATTCAGCGGGGGGGCCAATGAGCAGTTCTTC. This chain uses TRBV5-1 with TRBJ2-1; the match to TRBD2 covers 10 bases. With V trimmed by 4 bases and J by 6 bases, 7 bases remained unmatched. Germline CDR1 and CDR2: SGHRS and YFSETQ. The CDR3 has 15 amino acids.

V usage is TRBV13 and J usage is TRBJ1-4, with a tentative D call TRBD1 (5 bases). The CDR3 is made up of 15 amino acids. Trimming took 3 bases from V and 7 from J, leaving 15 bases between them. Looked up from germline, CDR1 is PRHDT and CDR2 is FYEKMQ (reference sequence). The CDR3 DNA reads TGTGCCAGCAGCTTTAGTGGCAGGGCCGTTGAAAAACTGTTTTTT. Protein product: CASSFSGRAVEKLFF.

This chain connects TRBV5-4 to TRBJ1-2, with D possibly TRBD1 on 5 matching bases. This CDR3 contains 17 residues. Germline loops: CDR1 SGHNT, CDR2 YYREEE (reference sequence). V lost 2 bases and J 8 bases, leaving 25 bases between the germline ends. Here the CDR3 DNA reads TGTGCCAGCAGCTTCCCCGCCGCTGGGCCAAGGGGTAGGGGCTACACCTTC. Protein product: CASSFPAAGPRGRGYTF.

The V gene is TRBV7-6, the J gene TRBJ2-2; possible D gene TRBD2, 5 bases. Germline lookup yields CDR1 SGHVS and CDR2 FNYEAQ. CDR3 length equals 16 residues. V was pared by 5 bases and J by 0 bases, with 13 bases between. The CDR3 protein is CASSAGLIANTGELFF. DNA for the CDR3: TGTGCCAGCAGCGCCGGACTGATCGCGAACACCGGGGAGCTGTTTTTT.

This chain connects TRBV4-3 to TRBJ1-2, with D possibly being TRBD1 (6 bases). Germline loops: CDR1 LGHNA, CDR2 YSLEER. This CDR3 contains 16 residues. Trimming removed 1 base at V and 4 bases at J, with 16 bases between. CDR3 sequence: CASSQAKGWTAYGYTF. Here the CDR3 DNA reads TGCGCCAGCAGCCAAGCGAAGGGGTGGACAGCCTATGGCTACACCTTC.

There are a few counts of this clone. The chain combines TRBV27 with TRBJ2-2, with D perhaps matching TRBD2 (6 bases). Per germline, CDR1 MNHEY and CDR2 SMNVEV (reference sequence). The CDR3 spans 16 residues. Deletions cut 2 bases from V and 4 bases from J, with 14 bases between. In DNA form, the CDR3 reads TGTGCCAGCAGTTTAGGTTGGAGGGCGAGCACCGGGGAGCTGTTTTTT. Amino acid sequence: CASSLGWRASTGELFF.

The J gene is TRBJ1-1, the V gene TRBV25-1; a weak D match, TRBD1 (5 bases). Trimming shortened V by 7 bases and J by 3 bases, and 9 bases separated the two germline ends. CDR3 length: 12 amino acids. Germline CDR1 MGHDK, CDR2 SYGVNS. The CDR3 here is CASILGDTEAFF. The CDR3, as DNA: TGTGCCAGCATCTTAGGGGACACTGAAGCTTTCTTT.

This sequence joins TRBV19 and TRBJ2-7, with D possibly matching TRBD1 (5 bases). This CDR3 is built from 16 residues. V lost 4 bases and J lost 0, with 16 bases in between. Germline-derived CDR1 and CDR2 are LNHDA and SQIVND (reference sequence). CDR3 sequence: CASSRMGPSSSYEQYF. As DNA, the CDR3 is TGTGCCAGTAGTAGGATGGGGCCAAGTAGCTCCTACGAGCAGTACTTC.

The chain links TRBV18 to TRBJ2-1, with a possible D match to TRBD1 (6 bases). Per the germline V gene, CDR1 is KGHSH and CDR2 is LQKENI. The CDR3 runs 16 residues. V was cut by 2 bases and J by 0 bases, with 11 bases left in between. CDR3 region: CASSPGTPRSYNEQFF. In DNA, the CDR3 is TGTGCCAGCTCACCAGGGACACCCCGCTCCTACAATGAGCAGTTCTTC.

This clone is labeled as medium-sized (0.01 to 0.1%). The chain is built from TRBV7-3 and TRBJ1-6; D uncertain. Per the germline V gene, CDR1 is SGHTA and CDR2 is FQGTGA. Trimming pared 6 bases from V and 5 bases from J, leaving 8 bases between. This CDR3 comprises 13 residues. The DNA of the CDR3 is TGTGCCAGCAGTGCGGGCGATAATTCACCCCTCCACTTT. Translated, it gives CASSAGDNSPLHF.

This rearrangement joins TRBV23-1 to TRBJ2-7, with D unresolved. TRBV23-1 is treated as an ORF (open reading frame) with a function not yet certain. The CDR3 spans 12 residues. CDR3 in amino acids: CEVSRKGYEQYF. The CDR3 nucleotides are TGCGAGGTAAGCAGGAAAGGCTACGAGCAGTACTTC.

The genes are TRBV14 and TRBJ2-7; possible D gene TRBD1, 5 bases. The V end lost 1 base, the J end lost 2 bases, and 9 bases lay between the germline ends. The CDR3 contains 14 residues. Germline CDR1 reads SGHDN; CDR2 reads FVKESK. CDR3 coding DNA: TGTGCCAGCAGCCAAGGACAGTTTGCCTACGAGCAGTACTTC. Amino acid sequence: CASSQGQFAYEQYF.

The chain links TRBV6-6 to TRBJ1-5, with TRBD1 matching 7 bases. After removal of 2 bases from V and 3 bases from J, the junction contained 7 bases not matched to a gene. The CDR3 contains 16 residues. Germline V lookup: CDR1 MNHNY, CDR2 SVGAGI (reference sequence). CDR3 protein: CASSYGQGGYNQPQHF. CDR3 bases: TGTGCCAGCAGTTACGGCCAGGGGGGATACAATCAGCCCCAGCATTTT.

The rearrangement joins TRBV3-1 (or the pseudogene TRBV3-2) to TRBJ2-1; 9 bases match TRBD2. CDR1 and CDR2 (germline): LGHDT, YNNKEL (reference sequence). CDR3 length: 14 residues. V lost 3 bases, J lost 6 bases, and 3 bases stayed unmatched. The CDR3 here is CASSQRGGVNEQFF. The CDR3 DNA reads TGTGCCAGCAGCCAGCGGGGGGGGGTCAATGAGCAGTTCTTC.

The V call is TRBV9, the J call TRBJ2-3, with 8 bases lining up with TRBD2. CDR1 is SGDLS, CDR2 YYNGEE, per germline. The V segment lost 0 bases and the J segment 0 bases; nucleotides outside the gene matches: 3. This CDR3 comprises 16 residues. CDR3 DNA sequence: TGTGCCAGCAGCGTAGGCCCGGGGGGGAGCACAGATACGCAGTATTTT. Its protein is CASSVGPGGSTDTQYF. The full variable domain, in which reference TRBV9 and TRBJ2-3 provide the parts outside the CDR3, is DSGVTQTPKHLITATGQRVTLRCSPRSGDLSVYWYQQSLDQGLQFLIQYYNGEERAKGNILERFSAQQFPDLHSELNLSSLELGDSALYFCASSVGPGGSTDTQYFGPGTRLTVL.

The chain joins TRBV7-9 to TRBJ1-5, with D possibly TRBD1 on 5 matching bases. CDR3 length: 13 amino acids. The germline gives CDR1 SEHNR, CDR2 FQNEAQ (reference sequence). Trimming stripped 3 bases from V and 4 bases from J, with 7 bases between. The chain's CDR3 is CASSLTANQPQHF. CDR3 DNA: TGTGCCAGCAGCTTGACAGCTAATCAGCCCCAGCATTTT.

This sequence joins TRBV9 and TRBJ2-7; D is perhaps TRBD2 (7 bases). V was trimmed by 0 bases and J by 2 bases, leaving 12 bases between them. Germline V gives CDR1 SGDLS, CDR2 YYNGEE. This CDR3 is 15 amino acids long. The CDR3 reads CASSVAAGATYEQYF. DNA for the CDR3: TGTGCCAGCAGCGTAGCCGCGGGGGCGACCTACGAGCAGTACTTC. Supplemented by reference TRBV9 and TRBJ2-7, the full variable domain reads DSGVTQTPKHLITATGQRVTLRCSPRSGDLSVYWYQQSLDQGLQFLIQYYNGEERAKGNILERFSAQQFPDLHSELNLSSLELGDSALYFCASSVAAGATYEQYFGPGTRLTVT.

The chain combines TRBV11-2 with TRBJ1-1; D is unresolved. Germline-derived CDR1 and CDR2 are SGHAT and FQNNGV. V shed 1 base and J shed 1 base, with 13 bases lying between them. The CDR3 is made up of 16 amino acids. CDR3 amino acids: CASSLVVSTRNTEAFF. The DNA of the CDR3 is TGTGCCAGCAGCTTAGTGGTATCGACAAGGAACACTGAAGCTTTCTTT. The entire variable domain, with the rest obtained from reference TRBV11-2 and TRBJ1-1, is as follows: EAGVAQSPRYKIIEKRQSVAFWCNPISGHATLYWYQQILGQGPKLLIQFQNNGVVDDSQLPKDRFSAERLKGVDSTLKIQPAKLEDSAVYLCASSLVVSTRNTEAFFGQGTRLTVV.